Following are 3 T cell receptor beta chains from one sample sequenced in a study of early T cells in non-severe SARS-CoV-2 infection. TCRdb called the 5' RACE reads again in MiXCR, with one record for every CDR3 protein. Here the sample spans 20,000 to 25,000 distinct CDR3 sequences, around 5% being singletons. Sequenced input: whole blood. The receptor source for this set is an adult who was a healthcare worker with PCR-confirmed SARS-CoV-2 infection or an uninfected control (not recorded which).

This clonotype was seen ten or more times. The chain employs TRBV10-3 and TRBJ2-1; 7 bases line up with TRBD2. This CDR3 spans 13 amino acids. Trimming at V came to 4 bases and at J to 6 bases, leaving 3 bases not matched to a gene. Per germline, CDR1 ENHRY and CDR2 SYGVKD. The CDR3 loop reads CAISAGTTNEQFF. CDR3 nucleotides: TGTGCCATCAGTGCCGGGACTACCAATGAGCAGTTCTTC.

In this sample, this clonotype turned up many times. The V and J genes are TRBV13 and TRBJ2-1, with 9 bases identical to TRBD2. V shed 5 bases and J 0 bases; nucleotides not matched to a gene: 11. Germline V CDR1 and CDR2: PRHDT, FYEKMQ (reference sequence). The CDR3 extends over 18 amino acids. CDR3 coding DNA: TGTGCCAGCAGCCCCGATCGTGCGGGAGGGCCCTCCTACAATGAGCAGTTCTTC. Its translation is CASSPDRAGGPSYNEQFF.

The chain recombines TRBV16 with TRBJ2-7, with a possible D match to TRBD1 (6 bases). Trimming left V 5 bases short and J 4 bases short, with 15 bases between. Germline lookup yields CDR1 KGHSY and CDR2 FQNENV. The CDR3 is made up of 14 amino acids. The CDR3 spells CASSDKGVWYEQYF. The CDR3 nucleotides are TGTGCCAGCAGCGACAAGGGGGTCTGGTACGAGCAGTACTTC.